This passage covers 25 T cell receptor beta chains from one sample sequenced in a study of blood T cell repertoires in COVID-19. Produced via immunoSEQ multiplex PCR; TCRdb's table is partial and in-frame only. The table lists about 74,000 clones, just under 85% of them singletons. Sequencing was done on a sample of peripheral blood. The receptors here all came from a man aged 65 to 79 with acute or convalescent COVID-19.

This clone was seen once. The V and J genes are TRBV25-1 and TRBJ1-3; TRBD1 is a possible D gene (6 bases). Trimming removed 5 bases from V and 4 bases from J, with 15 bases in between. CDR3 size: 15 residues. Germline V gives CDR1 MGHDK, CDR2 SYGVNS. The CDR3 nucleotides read TGTGCCAGCAGTAGCACCGGGACACTCGGAAACACCATATATTTT. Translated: CASSSTGTLGNTIYF.

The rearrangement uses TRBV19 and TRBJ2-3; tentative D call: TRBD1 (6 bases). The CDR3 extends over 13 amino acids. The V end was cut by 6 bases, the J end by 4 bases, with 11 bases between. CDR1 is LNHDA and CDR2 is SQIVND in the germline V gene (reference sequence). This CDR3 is CASSSGVPDTQYF. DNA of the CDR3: TGTGCCAGTAGCTCAGGGGTCCCAGATACGCAGTATTTT.

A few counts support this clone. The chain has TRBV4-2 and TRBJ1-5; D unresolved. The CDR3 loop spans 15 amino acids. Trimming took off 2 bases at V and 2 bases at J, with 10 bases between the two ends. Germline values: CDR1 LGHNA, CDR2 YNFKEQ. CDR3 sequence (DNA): TGTGCCAGCAGCCAACCCGGTTTGGGCAATCAGCCCCAGCATTTT. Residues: CASSQPGLGNQPQHF.

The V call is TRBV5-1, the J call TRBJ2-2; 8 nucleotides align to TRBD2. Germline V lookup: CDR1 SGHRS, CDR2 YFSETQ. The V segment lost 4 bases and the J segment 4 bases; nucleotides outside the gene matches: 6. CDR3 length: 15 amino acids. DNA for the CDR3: TGCGCCAGCAGCCCAACTAGCGGAGGCACCGGGGAGCTGTTTTTT. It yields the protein CASSPTSGGTGELFF.

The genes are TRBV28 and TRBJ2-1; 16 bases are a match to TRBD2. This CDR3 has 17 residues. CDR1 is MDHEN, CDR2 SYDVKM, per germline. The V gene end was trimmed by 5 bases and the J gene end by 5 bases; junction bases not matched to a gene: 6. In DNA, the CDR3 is TGTGCCAGCAGTCCTGGGACTAGCGGGGGGGCCAACAATGAGCAGTTCTTC. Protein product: CASSPGTSGGANNEQFF.

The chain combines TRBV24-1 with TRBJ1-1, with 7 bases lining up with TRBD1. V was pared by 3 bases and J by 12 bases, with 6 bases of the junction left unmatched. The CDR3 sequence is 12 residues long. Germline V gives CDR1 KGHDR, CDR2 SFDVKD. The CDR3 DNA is TGTGCCACCAGTGATCGGACAGGTAGAACTTTCTTT. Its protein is CATSDRTGRTFF.

The CDR3 nucleotides are TGCGCCAGCAGCCAACGCGCCCGAGAGACCCAGTACTTC. Amino acid sequence: CASSQRARETQYF. The chain uses TRBV4-3 and TRBJ2-5; D remains unclear. Germline V gives CDR1 LGHNA, CDR2 YSLEER. V lost 2 bases and J lost 4, with 8 bases in between. This CDR3 has 13 residues.

CDR3 amino acids: CASSIWIETGTGGVNTQYF. For the CDR3, the DNA is TGTGCCAGTAGTATTTGGATCGAGACGGGGACAGGGGGCGTGAATACGCAGTATTTT. V usage is TRBV19 and J usage is TRBJ2-3; 12 nucleotides agree with TRBD1. Unmatched junction bases numbered 17, after V lost 3 bases and J lost 7 bases. Germline loops: CDR1 LNHDA, CDR2 SQIVND (reference sequence). This CDR3 region has 19 residues.

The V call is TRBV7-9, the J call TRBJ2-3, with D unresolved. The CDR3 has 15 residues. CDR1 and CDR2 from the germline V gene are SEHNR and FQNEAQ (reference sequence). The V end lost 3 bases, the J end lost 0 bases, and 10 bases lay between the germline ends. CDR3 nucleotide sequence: TGTGCCAGCAGCTTCGGAGTTACTAGCACAGATACGCAGTATTTT. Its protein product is CASSFGVTSTDTQYF.

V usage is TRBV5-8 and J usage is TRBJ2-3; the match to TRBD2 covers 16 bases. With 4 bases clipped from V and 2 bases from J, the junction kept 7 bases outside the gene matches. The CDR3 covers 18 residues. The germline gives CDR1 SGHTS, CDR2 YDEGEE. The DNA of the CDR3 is TGTGCCAGCAGCCTAGGGACTAGCGGGGGGGCCGTCACAGATACGCAGTATTTT. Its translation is CASSLGTSGGAVTDTQYF. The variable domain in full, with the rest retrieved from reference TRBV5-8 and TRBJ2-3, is EAGVTQSPTHLIKTRGQQATLRCSPISGHTSVYWYQQALGLGLQFLLWYDEGEERNRGNFPPRFSGRQFPNYSSELNVNALELEDSALYLCASSLGTSGGAVTDTQYFGPGTRLTVL.

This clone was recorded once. The CDR3 loop reads CASSLGGVQVLRYTF. Written as DNA, the CDR3 is TGTGCCAGCAGCTTAGGGGGGGTGCAGGTTCTACGCTACACCTTC. The chain couples TRBV7-9 to TRBJ1-2; D is perhaps TRBD1 (5 bases). Trimming removed 1 base from V and 9 bases from J, with 18 bases in between. The CDR3 contains 15 residues. Germline V gene data show CDR1 as SEHNR and CDR2 as FQNEAQ (reference sequence).

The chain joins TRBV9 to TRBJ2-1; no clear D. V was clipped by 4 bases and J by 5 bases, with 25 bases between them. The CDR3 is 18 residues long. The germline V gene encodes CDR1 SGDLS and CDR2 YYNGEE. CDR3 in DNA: TGTGCCAGCAGCCCCGGTCGCAGGTCAGATCCTTTAAACAATGAGCAGTTCTTC. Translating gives CASSPGRRSDPLNNEQFF.

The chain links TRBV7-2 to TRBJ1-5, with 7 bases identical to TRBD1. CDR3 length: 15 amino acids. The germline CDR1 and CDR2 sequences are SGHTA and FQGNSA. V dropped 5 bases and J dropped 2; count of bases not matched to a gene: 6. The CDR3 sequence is CASSPGQDRNQPQHF. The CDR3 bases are TGTGCCAGCAGCCCAGGACAGGACCGCAATCAGCCCCAGCATTTT.

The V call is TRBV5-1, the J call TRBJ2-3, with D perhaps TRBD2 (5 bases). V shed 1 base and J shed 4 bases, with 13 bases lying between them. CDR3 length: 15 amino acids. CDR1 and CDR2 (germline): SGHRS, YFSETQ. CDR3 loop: CASSLSPSGADTQYF. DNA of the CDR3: TGCGCCAGCAGCTTGTCCCCGAGCGGCGCAGATACGCAGTATTTT. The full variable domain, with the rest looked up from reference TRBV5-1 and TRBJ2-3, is KAGVTQTPRYLIKTRGQQVTLSCSPISGHRSVSWYQQTPGQGLQFLFEYFSETQRNKGNFPGRFSGRQFSNSRSEMNVSTLELGDSALYLCASSLSPSGADTQYFGPGTRLTVL.

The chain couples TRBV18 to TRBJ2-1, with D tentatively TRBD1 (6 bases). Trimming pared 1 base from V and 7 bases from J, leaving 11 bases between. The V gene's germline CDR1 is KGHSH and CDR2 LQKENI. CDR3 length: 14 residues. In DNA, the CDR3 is TGTGCCAGCTCACCACTACACAGGGATAATGAGCAGTTCTTC. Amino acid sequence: CASSPLHRDNEQFF.

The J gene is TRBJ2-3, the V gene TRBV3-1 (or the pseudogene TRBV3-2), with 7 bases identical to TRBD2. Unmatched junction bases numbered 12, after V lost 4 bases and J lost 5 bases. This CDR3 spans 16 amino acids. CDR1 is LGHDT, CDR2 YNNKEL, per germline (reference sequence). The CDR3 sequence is CASSPGTTLWVDTQYF. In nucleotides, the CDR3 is TGTGCCAGCAGCCCTGGGACTACGCTTTGGGTAGATACGCAGTATTTT.

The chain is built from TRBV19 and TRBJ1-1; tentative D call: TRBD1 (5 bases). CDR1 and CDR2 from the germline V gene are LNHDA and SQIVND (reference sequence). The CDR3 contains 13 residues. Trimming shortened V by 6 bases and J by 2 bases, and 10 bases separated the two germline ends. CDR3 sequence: CASSLGHNTEAFF. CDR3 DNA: TGTGCCAGTAGCCTAGGACACAACACTGAAGCTTTCTTT.

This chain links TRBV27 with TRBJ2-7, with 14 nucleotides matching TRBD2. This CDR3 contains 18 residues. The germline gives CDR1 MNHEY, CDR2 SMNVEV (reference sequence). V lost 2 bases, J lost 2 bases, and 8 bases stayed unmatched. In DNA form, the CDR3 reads TGTGCCAGCAGTTTACGGGGACTAGCGGGAGTGGGGGCCTACGAGCAGTACTTC. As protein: CASSLRGLAGVGAYEQYF.

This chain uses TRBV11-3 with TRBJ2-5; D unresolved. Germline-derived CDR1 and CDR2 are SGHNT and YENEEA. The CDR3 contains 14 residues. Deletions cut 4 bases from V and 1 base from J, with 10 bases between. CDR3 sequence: CASSSRGSQETQYF. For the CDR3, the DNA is TGTGCCAGCAGCTCAAGAGGATCCCAAGAGACCCAGTACTTC.

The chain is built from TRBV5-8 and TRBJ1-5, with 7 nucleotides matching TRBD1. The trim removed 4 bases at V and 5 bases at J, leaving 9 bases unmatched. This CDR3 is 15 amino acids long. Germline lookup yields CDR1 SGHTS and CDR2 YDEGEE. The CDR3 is CASSPRGRRDQPQHF. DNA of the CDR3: TGTGCCAGCAGCCCAAGGGGGCGCCGTGATCAGCCCCAGCATTTT. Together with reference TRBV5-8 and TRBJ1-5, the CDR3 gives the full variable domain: EAGVTQSPTHLIKTRGQQATLRCSPISGHTSVYWYQQALGLGLQFLLWYDEGEERNRGNFPPRFSGRQFPNYSSELNVNALELEDSALYLCASSPRGRRDQPQHFGDGTRLSIL.

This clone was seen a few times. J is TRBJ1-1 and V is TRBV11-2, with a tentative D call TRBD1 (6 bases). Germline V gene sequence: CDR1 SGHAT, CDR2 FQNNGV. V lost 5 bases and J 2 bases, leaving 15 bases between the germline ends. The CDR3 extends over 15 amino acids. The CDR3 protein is CASSLRDTLNTEAFF. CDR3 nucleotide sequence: TGTGCCAGCAGCCTCCGGGACACCCTCAACACTGAAGCTTTCTTT.

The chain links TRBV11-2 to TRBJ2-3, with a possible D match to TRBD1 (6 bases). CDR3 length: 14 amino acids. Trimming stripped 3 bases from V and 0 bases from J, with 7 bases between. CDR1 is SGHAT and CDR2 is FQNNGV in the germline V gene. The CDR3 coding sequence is TGTGCCAGCAGCTTTACAGGGAGCACAGATACGCAGTATTTT. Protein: CASSFTGSTDTQYF.

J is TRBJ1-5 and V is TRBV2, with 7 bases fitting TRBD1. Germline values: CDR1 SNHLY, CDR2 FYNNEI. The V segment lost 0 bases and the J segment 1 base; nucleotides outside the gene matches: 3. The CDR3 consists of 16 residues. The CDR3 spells CASSEAGGASNQPQHF. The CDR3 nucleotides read TGTGCCAGCAGTGAAGCAGGGGGCGCGAGCAATCAGCCCCAGCATTTT.

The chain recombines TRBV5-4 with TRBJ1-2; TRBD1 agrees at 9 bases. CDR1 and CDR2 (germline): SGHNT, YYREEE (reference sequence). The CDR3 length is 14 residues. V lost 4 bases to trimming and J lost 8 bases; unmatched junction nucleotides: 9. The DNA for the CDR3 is TGTGCCAGCAGCAGATCCGGGACAGGGTTCGGCTACACCTTC. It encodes CASSRSGTGFGYTF.

CDR3 sequence (DNA): TGTGCCAGCAGTTTGCTATTGGGGGGGAACACTGAAGCTTTCTTT. Residues: CASSLLLGGNTEAFF. The V and J genes are TRBV6-5 and TRBJ1-1, with D maybe TRBD1 (5 bases). The CDR3 is made up of 15 amino acids. V dropped 4 bases and J dropped 1 base, with 13 bases sitting between them. Germline V gene data show CDR1 as MNHEY and CDR2 as SVGAGI.